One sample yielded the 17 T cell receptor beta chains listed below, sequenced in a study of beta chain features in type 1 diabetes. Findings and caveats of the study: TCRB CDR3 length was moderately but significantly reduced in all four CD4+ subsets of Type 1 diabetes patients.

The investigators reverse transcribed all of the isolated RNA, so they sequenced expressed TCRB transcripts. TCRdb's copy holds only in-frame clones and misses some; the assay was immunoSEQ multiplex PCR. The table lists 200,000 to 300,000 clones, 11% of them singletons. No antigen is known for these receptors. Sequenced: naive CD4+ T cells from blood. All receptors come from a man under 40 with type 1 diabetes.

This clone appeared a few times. DNA for the CDR3: TGTGCCAGCAGCTTACAGGGACAGAGTTTCGATGGCTACACCTTC. Amino acids: CASSLQGQSFDGYTF. The V and J genes are TRBV7-2 and TRBJ1-2; 7 positions agree with TRBD1. The CDR3 consists of 15 residues. Losses at the gene ends were 2 bases for V and 6 bases for J; bases not matched to a gene: 9. Germline CDR1 reads SGHTA; CDR2 reads FQGNSA.

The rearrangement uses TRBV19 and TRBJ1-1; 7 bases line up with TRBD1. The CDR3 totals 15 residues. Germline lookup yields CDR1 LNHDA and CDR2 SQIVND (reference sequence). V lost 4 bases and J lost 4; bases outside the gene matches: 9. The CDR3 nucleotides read TGTGCCAGTAGTACGATAGACAGGGCGGCCACTGAAGCTTTCTTT. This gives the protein CASSTIDRAATEAFF.

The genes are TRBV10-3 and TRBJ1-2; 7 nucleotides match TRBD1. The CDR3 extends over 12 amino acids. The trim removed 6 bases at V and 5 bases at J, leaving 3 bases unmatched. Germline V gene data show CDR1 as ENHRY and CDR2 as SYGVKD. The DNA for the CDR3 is TGTGCCATCAGCGGGACAGTTTATGGCTACACCTTC. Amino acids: CAISGTVYGYTF.

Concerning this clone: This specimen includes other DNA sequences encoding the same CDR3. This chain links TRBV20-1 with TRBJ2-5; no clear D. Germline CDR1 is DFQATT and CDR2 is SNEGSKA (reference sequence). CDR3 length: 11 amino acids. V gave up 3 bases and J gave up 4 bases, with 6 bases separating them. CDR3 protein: CSARSLETQYF. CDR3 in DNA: TGCAGTGCTAGGTCTTTAGAGACCCAGTACTTC.

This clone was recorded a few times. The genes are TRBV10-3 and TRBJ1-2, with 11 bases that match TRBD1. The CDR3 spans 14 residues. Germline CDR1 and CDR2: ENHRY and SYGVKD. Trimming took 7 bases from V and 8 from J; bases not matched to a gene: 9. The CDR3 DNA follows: TGTGCCATCACCTGGGACAGGGGGTCTCAGGGCTACACCTTC. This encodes CAITWDRGSQGYTF.

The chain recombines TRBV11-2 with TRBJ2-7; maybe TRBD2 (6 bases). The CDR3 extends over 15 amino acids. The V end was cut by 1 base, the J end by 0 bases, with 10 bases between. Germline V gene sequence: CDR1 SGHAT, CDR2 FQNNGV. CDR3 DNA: TGTGCCAGCAGCTTAGTAGCGGTGTACTCCTACGAGCAGTACTTC. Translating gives CASSLVAVYSYEQYF.

CDR3 in DNA: TGTGCCAGCAGTTACGGGACAGGGAAGGGTGATACGCAGTATTTT. This sequence encodes CASSYGTGKGDTQYF. The chain is built from TRBV6-5 and TRBJ2-3; TRBD1 agrees at 9 bases. J gave up 6 bases and V 2 bases, and 6 bases lay outside the gene matches. The CDR3 runs to 15 residues. In germline, CDR1 is MNHEY, CDR2 SVGAGI.

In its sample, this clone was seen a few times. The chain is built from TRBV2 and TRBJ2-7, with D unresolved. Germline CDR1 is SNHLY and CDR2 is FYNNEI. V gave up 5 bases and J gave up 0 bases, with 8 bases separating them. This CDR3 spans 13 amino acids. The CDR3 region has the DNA TGTGCCAGCAGTCCTATGTCCTCCTACGAGCAGTACTTC. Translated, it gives CASSPMSSYEQYF.

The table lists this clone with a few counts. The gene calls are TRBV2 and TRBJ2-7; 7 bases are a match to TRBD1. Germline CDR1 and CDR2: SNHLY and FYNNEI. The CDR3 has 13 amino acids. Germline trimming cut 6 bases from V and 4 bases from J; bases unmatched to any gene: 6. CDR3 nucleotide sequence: TGTGCCAGCAGCCCCGGGACAGTATACGAGCAGTACTTC. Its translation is CASSPGTVYEQYF.

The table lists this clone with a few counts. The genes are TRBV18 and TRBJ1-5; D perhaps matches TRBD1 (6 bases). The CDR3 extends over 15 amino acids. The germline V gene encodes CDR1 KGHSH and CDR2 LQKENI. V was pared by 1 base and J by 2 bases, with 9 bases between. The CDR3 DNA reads TGTGCCAGCTCACCACGGGCAGGGGGCAATCAGCCCCAGCATTTT. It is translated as CASSPRAGGNQPQHF.

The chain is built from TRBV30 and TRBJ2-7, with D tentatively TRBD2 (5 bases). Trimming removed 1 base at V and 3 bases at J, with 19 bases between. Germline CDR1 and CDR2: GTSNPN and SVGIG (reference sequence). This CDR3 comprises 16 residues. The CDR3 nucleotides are TGTGCCTGGAGTGACCCCAGCGGACGGGGAATCTACGAGCAGTACTTC. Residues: CAWSDPSGRGIYEQYF.

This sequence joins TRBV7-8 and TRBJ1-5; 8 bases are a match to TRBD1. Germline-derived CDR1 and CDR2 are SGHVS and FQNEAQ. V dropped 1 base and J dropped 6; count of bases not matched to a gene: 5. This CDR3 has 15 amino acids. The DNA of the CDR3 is TGTGCCAGCAGCTTAGGACAGGGGCTAGCTCAGCCCCAGCATTTT. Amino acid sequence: CASSLGQGLAQPQHF.

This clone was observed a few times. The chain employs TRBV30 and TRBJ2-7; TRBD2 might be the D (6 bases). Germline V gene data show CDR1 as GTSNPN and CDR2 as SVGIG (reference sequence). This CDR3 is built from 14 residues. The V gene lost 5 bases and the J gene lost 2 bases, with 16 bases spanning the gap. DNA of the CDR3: TGTGCCTGGGCGCGGGGAGGCAGCCCCTACGAGCAGTACTTC. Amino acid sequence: CAWARGGSPYEQYF.

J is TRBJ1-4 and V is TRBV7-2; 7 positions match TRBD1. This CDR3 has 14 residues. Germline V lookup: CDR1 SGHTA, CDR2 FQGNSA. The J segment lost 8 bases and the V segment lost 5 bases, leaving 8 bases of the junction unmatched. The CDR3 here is CASSLGTVGEKLFF. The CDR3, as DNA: TGTGCCAGCAGCCTAGGGACAGTAGGCGAAAAACTGTTTTTT.

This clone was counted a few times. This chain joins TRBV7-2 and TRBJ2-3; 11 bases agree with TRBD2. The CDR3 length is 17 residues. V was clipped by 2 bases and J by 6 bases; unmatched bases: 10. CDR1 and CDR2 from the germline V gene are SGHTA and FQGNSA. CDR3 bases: TGTGCCAGCAGCTTAAGGAACCCTAGCGGGGGGCGGGATACGCAGTATTTT. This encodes CASSLRNPSGGRDTQYF.

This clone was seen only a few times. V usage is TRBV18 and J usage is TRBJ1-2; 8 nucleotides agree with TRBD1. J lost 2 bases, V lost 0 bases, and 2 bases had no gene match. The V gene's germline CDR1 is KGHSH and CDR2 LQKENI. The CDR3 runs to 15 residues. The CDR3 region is CASSPPGDRNYGYTF. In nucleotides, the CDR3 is TGTGCCAGCTCACCACCGGGGGACAGGAACTATGGCTACACCTTC.

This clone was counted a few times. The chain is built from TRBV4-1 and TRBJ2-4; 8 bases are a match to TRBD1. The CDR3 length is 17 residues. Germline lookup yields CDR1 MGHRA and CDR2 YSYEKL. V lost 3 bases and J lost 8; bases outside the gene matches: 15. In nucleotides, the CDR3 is TGCGCCAGCAGCCAGGCAGGGGGCTCCTTGGGGAGAGACATTCAGTACTTC. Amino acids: CASSQAGGSLGRDIQYF.